The rows below give T cell receptor beta chains drawn from one sample of a study of post-analysis software for immune sequencing data. MiXCR, applied by TCRdb to the PCR reads, yields one record per CDR3 protein. In the table there are around 700,000 distinct CDR3 sequences, 59% of which are singletons. The sample comprised blood. Source of these receptors: a girl aged 2 to 9 with multiple sclerosis. Both conserved end residues are part of each CDR3. Fields, in order: V gene, D gene, clone size, J gene, CDR3 protein, CDR3 DNA. D genes are given only for firm matches. Some rows have no size entry. The others give once, few or many, or a class for an expanded clone.

V gene: TRBV15
D gene: NA
clone size: few
J gene: TRBJ2-3
CDR3 protein: CATSPPRGTDTQYF
CDR3 DNA: TGTGCCACCAGCCCCCCCCGGGGCACAGATACGCAGTATTTT

V gene: TRBV20-1
D gene: NA
clone size: NA
J gene: TRBJ2-4
CDR3 protein: CSASFLHIQSIQYF
CDR3 DNA: TGCAGTGCTAGCTTCCTACACATACAGAGCATTCAGTACTTC

V gene: TRBV6-1
D gene: NA
clone size: NA
J gene: TRBJ2-3
CDR3 protein: CASSRQVSTDTQYF
CDR3 DNA: TGTGCCAGCAGTCGACAGGTTAGCACAGATACGCAGTATTTT

V gene: TRBV7-9
D gene: TRBD1
clone size: NA
J gene: TRBJ2-1
CDR3 protein: CASSPRGDRGPYTEQFF
CDR3 DNA: TGTGCCAGCAGCCCCCGTGGGGACAGGGGGCCCTACACTGAGCAGTTCTTC

V gene: TRBV5-1
D gene: NA
clone size: NA
J gene: TRBJ2-3
CDR3 protein: CASSYLAADTQYF
CDR3 DNA: TGCGCCAGCAGCTACCTAGCTGCAGATACGCAGTATTTT

V gene: TRBV7-6
D gene: TRBD2
clone size: NA
J gene: TRBJ2-5
CDR3 protein: CASSLGGAGAVYETQYF
CDR3 DNA: TGTGCCAGCAGCTTAGGCGGGGCGGGAGCGGTATATGAGACCCAGTACTTC

V gene: TRBV29-1
D gene: TRBD1
clone size: NA
J gene: TRBJ2-6
CDR3 protein: CSATGAAGANVLTF
CDR3 DNA: TGCAGCGCCACAGGGGCAGCTGGGGCCAACGTCCTGACTTTC

V gene: TRBV4-1
D gene: NA
clone size: NA
J gene: TRBJ1-1
CDR3 protein: CASSQPPGTIMNTEAFF
CDR3 DNA: TGCGCCAGCAGCCAACCCCCCGGGACAATTATGAACACTGAAGCTTTCTTT

V gene: TRBV20-1
D gene: TRBD1
clone size: once
J gene: TRBJ2-5
CDR3 protein: CSVPGQGDETQYF
CDR3 DNA: TGCAGTGTTCCGGGACAGGGAGACGAGACCCAGTACTTC

V gene: TRBV6-5
D gene: NA
clone size: NA
J gene: TRBJ2-1
CDR3 protein: CASSAGYGNEQFF
CDR3 DNA: TGTGCCAGCAGCGCGGGCTACGGCAATGAGCAGTTCTTC

V gene: TRBV20-1
D gene: TRBD2
clone size: NA
J gene: TRBJ2-3
CDR3 protein: CSAQGLAGADTQYF
CDR3 DNA: TGCAGTGCCCAGGGACTAGCGGGGGCAGATACGCAGTATTTT

V gene: TRBV12-3/TRBV12-4
D gene: TRBD2
clone size: NA
J gene: TRBJ2-5
CDR3 protein: CASRGTRTETQYF
CDR3 DNA: TGTGCCAGCAGGGGGACTAGAACAGAGACCCAGTACTTC

V gene: TRBV6-2/TRBV6-3
D gene: NA
clone size: NA
J gene: TRBJ1-1
CDR3 protein: CASSYEGNTEAFF
CDR3 DNA: TGTGCCAGCAGTTATGAGGGTAACACTGAAGCTTTCTTT

V gene: TRBV11-3
D gene: NA
clone size: NA
J gene: TRBJ2-2
CDR3 protein: CASNPSGRTGNTGELFF
CDR3 DNA: TGTGCCAGCAACCCGTCCGGGAGAACGGGGAACACCGGGGAGCTGTTTTTT

V gene: TRBV5-1
D gene: TRBD2
clone size: NA
J gene: TRBJ2-1
CDR3 protein: CASSGGALAVEQFF
CDR3 DNA: TGCGCCAGCAGCGGCGGGGCACTAGCGGTGGAGCAGTTCTTC

V gene: TRBV6-5
D gene: NA
clone size: NA
J gene: TRBJ2-1
CDR3 protein: CASSFQASVPKFF
CDR3 DNA: TGTGCCAGCAGCTTTCAAGCCTCCGTGCCCAAGTTCTTC

V gene: TRBV25-1
D gene: NA
clone size: NA
J gene: TRBJ1-4
CDR3 protein: CASSLQGSLSEKLFF
CDR3 DNA: TGTGCCAGCAGTCTCCAGGGGAGTTTAAGTGAAAAACTGTTTTTT

V gene: TRBV5-6
D gene: TRBD2
clone size: NA
J gene: TRBJ2-1
CDR3 protein: CASRERLAPYNEQFF
CDR3 DNA: TGTGCCAGCCGTGAGAGACTAGCGCCTTACAATGAGCAGTTCTTC

V gene: TRBV21-1
D gene: NA
clone size: NA
J gene: TRBJ2-3
CDR3 protein: CASSKGSSGGEGTDTQYF
CDR3 DNA: TGTGCCAGCAGCAAGGGTTCTAGCGGGGGGGAGGGCACAGATACGCAGTATTTT

V gene: TRBV2
D gene: NA
clone size: NA
J gene: TRBJ2-7
CDR3 protein: CASRYDSLYEQYF
CDR3 DNA: TGTGCCAGCAGATACGACAGTTTATACGAGCAGTACTTC

V gene: TRBV11-3
D gene: TRBD2
clone size: NA
J gene: TRBJ2-1
CDR3 protein: CASSLDASGRARNEQFF
CDR3 DNA: TGTGCCAGCAGCCTAGATGCTAGCGGGAGGGCCCGGAATGAGCAGTTCTTC

V gene: TRBV27
D gene: TRBD1
clone size: NA
J gene: TRBJ2-1
CDR3 protein: CASSLVTGGSDEQFF
CDR3 DNA: TGTGCCAGCAGTTTGGTCACAGGGGGCAGCGATGAGCAGTTCTTC

V gene: TRBV10-3
D gene: TRBD2
clone size: NA
J gene: TRBJ2-1
CDR3 protein: CATLAGGPYNEQFF
CDR3 DNA: TGTGCCACTTTAGCGGGGGGGCCCTACAATGAGCAGTTCTTC

V gene: TRBV7-2
D gene: NA
clone size: few
J gene: TRBJ2-5
CDR3 protein: CASSLEPQRQETQYF
CDR3 DNA: TGTGCCAGCAGCTTAGAACCACAAAGACAAGAGACCCAGTACTTC

V gene: TRBV20-1
D gene: NA
clone size: few
J gene: TRBJ2-1
CDR3 protein: CSARDRTSEGFYPYNEQFF
CDR3 DNA: TGCAGTGCTAGAGATCGAACCTCAGAAGGGTTTTATCCCTACAATGAGCAGTTCTTC

V gene: TRBV29-1
D gene: NA
clone size: few
J gene: TRBJ2-1
CDR3 protein: CSVELAARYNEQFF
CDR3 DNA: TGCAGCGTTGAGTTAGCGGCGCGTTACAATGAGCAGTTCTTC

V gene: TRBV29-1
D gene: TRBD1
clone size: few
J gene: TRBJ1-4
CDR3 protein: CSVVWTGVGEKLFF
CDR3 DNA: TGCAGCGTTGTTTGGACAGGGGTGGGCGAAAAACTGTTTTTT

V gene: TRBV7-2
D gene: NA
clone size: NA
J gene: TRBJ1-1
CDR3 protein: CASSQGGTTEAFF
CDR3 DNA: TGTGCCAGCAGCCAAGGGGGGACCACTGAAGCTTTCTTT

V gene: TRBV10-3
D gene: NA
clone size: NA
J gene: TRBJ2-5
CDR3 protein: CAISVWQGEETQYF
CDR3 DNA: TGTGCCATCAGTGTGTGGCAGGGAGAAGAGACCCAGTACTTC

V gene: TRBV20-1
D gene: NA
clone size: NA
J gene: TRBJ1-5
CDR3 protein: CSAKLGANRPQHF
CDR3 DNA: TGCAGTGCTAAATTGGGAGCCAATCGGCCCCAGCATTTT

V gene: TRBV20-1
D gene: NA
clone size: NA
J gene: TRBJ1-1
CDR3 protein: CSASQQTNTEAFF
CDR3 DNA: TGCAGTGCTAGTCAACAGACGAACACTGAAGCTTTCTTT

V gene: TRBV20-1
D gene: NA
clone size: NA
J gene: TRBJ1-2
CDR3 protein: CSARKSEGYGYTF
CDR3 DNA: TGCAGTGCTAGGAAGTCCGAGGGGTATGGCTACACCTTC

V gene: TRBV15
D gene: NA
clone size: NA
J gene: TRBJ2-1
CDR3 protein: CATSRDGVANEQFF
CDR3 DNA: TGTGCCACCAGCAGAGATGGTGTTGCGAATGAGCAGTTCTTC

V gene: TRBV9
D gene: NA
clone size: NA
J gene: TRBJ2-5
CDR3 protein: CAGSEGAGVQETQYF
CDR3 DNA: TGTGCCGGCAGCGAGGGGGCGGGGGTACAAGAGACCCAGTACTTC

V gene: TRBV20-1
D gene: NA
clone size: few
J gene: TRBJ2-1
CDR3 protein: CSARGHNEQFF
CDR3 DNA: TGCAGTGCTAGAGGTCACAATGAGCAGTTCTTC

V gene: TRBV2
D gene: TRBD2
clone size: NA
J gene: TRBJ2-3
CDR3 protein: CASSFERGGRDTQYF
CDR3 DNA: TGTGCCAGCAGTTTCGAGCGGGGGGGAAGAGATACGCAGTATTTT

V gene: TRBV5-5
D gene: TRBD1
clone size: few
J gene: TRBJ1-1
CDR3 protein: CASSKGTGIMNTEAFF
CDR3 DNA: TGTGCCAGCAGCAAAGGGACAGGGATTATGAACACTGAAGCTTTCTTT

V gene: TRBV29-1
D gene: NA
clone size: few
J gene: TRBJ2-1
CDR3 protein: CSVRILQNNEQFF
CDR3 DNA: TGCAGCGTCCGAATACTACAGAACAATGAGCAGTTCTTC

V gene: TRBV5-1
D gene: TRBD1
clone size: NA
J gene: TRBJ2-7
CDR3 protein: CASSLAGTGTGEQYF
CDR3 DNA: TGCGCCAGCAGCTTGGCCGGGACAGGGACGGGCGAGCAGTACTTC

V gene: TRBV12-3/TRBV12-4
D gene: NA
clone size: NA
J gene: TRBJ1-1
CDR3 protein: CASSWPGHGSAEAFF
CDR3 DNA: TGTGCCAGCAGTTGGCCGGGACACGGTTCGGCTGAAGCTTTCTTT

V gene: TRBV5-1
D gene: TRBD2
clone size: NA
J gene: TRBJ2-3
CDR3 protein: CASSPLWERESTDTQYF
CDR3 DNA: TGCGCCAGCAGCCCGCTATGGGAGCGGGAAAGCACAGATACGCAGTATTTT

V gene: TRBV7-2
D gene: TRBD2
clone size: few
J gene: TRBJ2-1
CDR3 protein: CASSSGLAGVTYNEQFF
CDR3 DNA: TGTGCCAGCAGCTCCGGACTAGCGGGAGTTACCTACAATGAGCAGTTCTTC

V gene: TRBV7-9
D gene: TRBD2
clone size: NA
J gene: TRBJ2-5
CDR3 protein: CTSSSPAGLETQYF
CDR3 DNA: TGTACCAGCAGCTCCCCAGCGGGATTAGAGACCCAGTACTTC

V gene: TRBV29-1
D gene: NA
clone size: NA
J gene: TRBJ1-5
CDR3 protein: CSVGIADSNQPQHF
CDR3 DNA: TGCAGCGTTGGAATCGCCGACAGCAATCAGCCCCAGCATTTT

V gene: TRBV3-1
D gene: NA
clone size: NA
J gene: TRBJ1-2
CDR3 protein: CASSLGQMASGYTF
CDR3 DNA: TGTGCCAGCAGCCTTGGACAGATGGCTAGTGGCTACACCTTC

V gene: TRBV20-1
D gene: NA
clone size: NA
J gene: TRBJ2-7
CDR3 protein: CSARLPSGLGGYEQYF
CDR3 DNA: TGCAGTGCTAGACTCCCGAGCGGACTAGGGGGCTACGAGCAGTACTTC

V gene: TRBV4-2
D gene: NA
clone size: NA
J gene: TRBJ2-3
CDR3 protein: CASSQLQQGRTDTQYF
CDR3 DNA: TGTGCCAGCAGCCAGCTCCAACAGGGCCGCACAGATACGCAGTATTTT

V gene: TRBV6-2/TRBV6-3
D gene: NA
clone size: NA
J gene: TRBJ2-1
CDR3 protein: CASTSGGNEQFF
CDR3 DNA: TGTGCCAGTACTTCAGGGGGGAATGAGCAGTTCTTC

V gene: TRBV9
D gene: NA
clone size: once
J gene: TRBJ2-1
CDR3 protein: CASSVGRGHRNEQFF
CDR3 DNA: TGTGCCAGCAGCGTAGGCCGCGGACATAGAAATGAGCAGTTCTTC

V gene: TRBV20-1
D gene: NA
clone size: NA
J gene: TRBJ1-3
CDR3 protein: CSARPQGTSGNTIYF
CDR3 DNA: TGCAGTGCTAGACCCCAAGGAACCTCTGGAAACACCATATATTTT

V gene: TRBV7-2
D gene: NA
clone size: NA
J gene: TRBJ2-4
CDR3 protein: CASSFTGPRGGLNIQYF
CDR3 DNA: TGTGCCAGCAGCTTCACCGGGCCTCGGGGAGGATTAAACATTCAGTACTTC

V gene: TRBV15
D gene: TRBD1
clone size: NA
J gene: TRBJ1-5
CDR3 protein: CATSRDVQGNHQPQHF
CDR3 DNA: TGTGCCACCAGCAGAGACGTACAGGGGAACCATCAGCCCCAGCATTTT

V gene: TRBV6-1
D gene: NA
clone size: NA
J gene: TRBJ1-6
CDR3 protein: CASSDDSSYNSPLHF
CDR3 DNA: TGTGCCAGCAGTGATGATTCCTCCTATAATTCACCCCTCCACTTT

V gene: TRBV6-5
D gene: TRBD1
clone size: NA
J gene: TRBJ2-5
CDR3 protein: CASRGQGETQYF
CDR3 DNA: TGTGCCAGCAGAGGACAGGGAGAGACCCAGTACTTC

V gene: TRBV20-1
D gene: NA
clone size: once
J gene: TRBJ2-1
CDR3 protein: CSARDGQGTYNEQFF
CDR3 DNA: TGCAGTGCTAGAGATGGCCAGGGAACCTACAATGAGCAGTTCTTC